The entry below describes one TCR beta chain. One entry per CDR3 protein results from TCRdb running MiXCR on the 5' RACE reads. This sample has under 900,000 distinct CDR3 sequences, with over 9% found just once. The source of the sample is a study of identical twins. This CDR3 spans 17 amino acids. Germline V CDR1 and CDR2: PRHDT, FYEKMQ (reference sequence). Trimming removed 6 bases from V and 2 bases from J; junction bases left unmatched: 10. These data are also associated with another study on yellow fever vaccine responses in identical twins.

The rearrangement joins TRBV13 to TRBJ2-3; the match to TRBD2 covers 11 bases. The clonotype originates from a woman aged 18-29 years in good health. The sequencing sample was made of PBMCs. CDR3 sequence reads: CASRESRLAGITDTQYF. The CDR3 DNA reads TGTGCCAGCAGGGAATCTCGACTAGCGGGGATCACAGATACGCAGTATTTT.